These 12 T cell receptor beta chains originate from one sample sequenced in a study of shared clonotypes between healthy human individuals. Profiling relied on immunoSEQ multiplex PCR, and the TCRdb table lists in-frame clones only, not all of them. The sample lists under 600,000 clones; around 97% were seen once. Material for sequencing was naive CD4+ T cells sorted from blood. Regarding subset: CD45RA+ positively selected. Every receptor here comes from a woman in her thirties in good health.

V and J are TRBV18 and TRBJ1-2; TRBD1 aligns across 9 bases. V shed 3 bases and J 4 bases; nucleotides not matched to a gene: 3. This CDR3 has 14 residues. CDR1 and CDR2 (germline): KGHSH, LQKENI. CDR3 nucleotide sequence: TGTGCCAGCTCACCGAGGGACAGGGCCTATGGCTACACCTTC. Translated: CASSPRDRAYGYTF.

The chain is built from TRBV29-1 and TRBJ2-1; D is tentatively TRBD1 or TRBD2 (5 bases each). The germline gives CDR1 SQVTM, CDR2 ANQGSEA. The V end was cut by 7 bases, the J end by 5 bases, with 15 bases between. The CDR3 extends over 13 amino acids. CDR3 DNA sequence: TGCAGCGGGAGGCCAGGGATGGACAATGAGCAGTTCTTC. Its translation: CSGRPGMDNEQFF.

The chain is built from TRBV6-5 and TRBJ2-2, with D unresolved. The germline CDR1 and CDR2 sequences are MNHEY and SVGAGI. This CDR3 has 14 residues. Trimming left V 6 bases short and J 7 bases short, with 15 bases between. The CDR3 reads CASSPVPSDGELFF. The CDR3 DNA sequence: TGTGCCAGCAGCCCCGTTCCCTCGGACGGGGAGCTGTTTTTT.

The genes are TRBV5-1 and TRBJ2-3, with D hard to call. V gave up 0 bases and J gave up 3 bases, with 11 bases separating them. CDR3 length: 15 residues. Looked up from germline, CDR1 is SGHRS and CDR2 is YFSETQ. CDR3 DNA sequence: TGCGCCAGCAGCTTGGCCTTTAGGCCTACAGATACGCAGTATTTT. Encoded protein: CASSLAFRPTDTQYF. Full variable domain (missing parts from reference TRBV5-1 and TRBJ2-3): KAGVTQTPRYLIKTRGQQVTLSCSPISGHRSVSWYQQTPGQGLQFLFEYFSETQRNKGNFPGRFSGRQFSNSRSEMNVSTLELGDSALYLCASSLAFRPTDTQYFGPGTRLTVL.

The V and J genes are TRBV7-2 and TRBJ1-4; possibly TRBD1 for D (6 bases). Trimming shortened V by 1 base and J by 8 bases, and 11 bases separated the two germline ends. The CDR3 is made up of 14 amino acids. Germline CDR1 SGHTA, CDR2 FQGNSA. The CDR3, as DNA: TGTGCCAGCAGCTTAGGTCGGCAGGGGGAAAAACTGTTTTTT. This translates into CASSLGRQGEKLFF.

This clone was detected only once. The chain links TRBV28 to TRBJ1-2; D perhaps matches TRBD1 (6 bases). Germline values: CDR1 MDHEN, CDR2 SYDVKM. The CDR3 length is 12 residues. The V gene lost 7 bases and the J gene lost 8 bases, with 14 bases spanning the gap. CDR3 sequence (DNA): TGTGCCAGCACCATACAGGGATTAGGCTACACCTTC. Its translation: CASTIQGLGYTF.

This rearrangement joins TRBV7-3 to TRBJ2-3; 10 bases align to TRBD2. This CDR3 region has 15 residues. Germline V lookup: CDR1 SGHTA, CDR2 FQGTGA. The V and J ends lost 1 base and 3 bases, in that order; junction bases with no gene match: 1. CDR3 amino acids: CASSLSSGRTDTQYF. The CDR3 nucleotides are TGTGCCAGCAGCTTAAGTAGCGGGAGGACAGATACGCAGTATTTT.

With regard to this clone: This sample also contains other DNA sequences that code for the same CDR3. The rearrangement uses TRBV4-1 and TRBJ2-5; D not resolved. The CDR3 consists of 13 residues. Deletions cut 0 bases from V and 4 bases from J, with 6 bases between. Germline V lookup: CDR1 MGHRA, CDR2 YSYEKL. CDR3 in amino acids: CASSQEGLETQYF. The CDR3 DNA is TGCGCCAGCAGCCAAGAGGGTTTAGAGACCCAGTACTTC.

The CDR3 protein is CASSSSGLAGTNEQFF. In nucleotides, the CDR3 is TGTGCCAGCAGTTCGTCGGGACTAGCGGGAACCAATGAGCAGTTCTTC. The chain combines TRBV28 with TRBJ2-1, with 13 bases aligning to TRBD2. The CDR3 contains 16 residues. CDR1 MDHEN and CDR2 SYDVKM come from the germline V gene. The V segment lost 4 bases and the J segment 6 bases; nucleotides outside the gene matches: 6.

The chain links TRBV18 to TRBJ2-5; D possibly corresponds to TRBD1 (5 bases). The V gene's germline CDR1 is KGHSH and CDR2 LQKENI. The V end was cut by 3 bases, the J end by 6 bases, with 14 bases between. The CDR3 sequence is 14 residues long. The CDR3 loop reads CASSPDSLSKTQYF. CDR3 coding DNA: TGTGCCAGCTCACCCGACAGCCTGTCCAAGACCCAGTACTTC.

The chain couples TRBV5-1 to TRBJ2-7; 12 nucleotides align to TRBD2. V trimming: 7 bases; J trimming: 2 bases; junction bases outside the gene matches: 1. Looked up from germline, CDR1 is SGHRS and CDR2 is YFSETQ. CDR3 size: 13 residues. CDR3 sequence: CASSSGRAYEQYF. Here the CDR3 DNA reads TGCGCCAGCTCTAGCGGGAGGGCCTACGAGCAGTACTTC. The whole variable domain, remainder taken from reference TRBV5-1 and TRBJ2-7, is KAGVTQTPRYLIKTRGQQVTLSCSPISGHRSVSWYQQTPGQGLQFLFEYFSETQRNKGNFPGRFSGRQFSNSRSEMNVSTLELGDSALYLCASSSGRAYEQYFGPGTRLTVT.

The chain employs TRBV6-6 and TRBJ1-2; tentatively, D is TRBD1 (6 bases). The CDR3 covers 12 residues. Looked up from germline, CDR1 is MNHNY and CDR2 is SVGAGI (reference sequence). V was shortened by 6 bases and J by 8 bases, with 13 bases between the two germline ends. The CDR3 DNA follows: TGTGCCAGCAGCTCCACAGGGTTGGGCTACACCTTC. Amino acid sequence: CASSSTGLGYTF.